This T cell receptor (beta chain) stems from a study of regulatory T cells in long-lasting Graves disease. Worth noting for this clonotype: Antigen unknown.

Study-level findings and limits: Favoring TRBV28, TRBJ1-2 and TRBJ2-5 was a feature seen in persistent disease. Small sample size may have lowered accuracy.

Time point defined: newly diagnosed GD, antithyroid drugs for less than 3 months. Researchers made the TCR library from RNA that was extracted from PBMCs. Investigators report Graves' disease was diagnosed under American Thyroid Association guidelines. The germline gives CDR1 MDHEN, CDR2 SYDVKM. This CDR3 has 14 amino acids. The J segment lost 6 bases and the V segment lost 4 bases, leaving 7 bases of the junction unmatched. CDR3 regions were amplified by Arm-PCR using iRepertoire HTBI primers to build TCR beta libraries. TCRdb recomputed calls from the multiplex PCR reads with MiXCR, one row per CDR3 protein. The repertoire holds roughly 250,000 distinct CDR3 sequences, with under 20% as singletons. The same sample was also used in a study of T cells in Graves' hyperthyroidism and ophthalmopathy. That report adds: Patients showing uncontrolled infection, other autoimmune disease, pregnancy or lactation were ineligible.

This rearrangement joins TRBV28 to TRBJ1-2; 8 bases fit TRBD1. The starting material was peripheral blood mononuclear cells (PBMCs), obtained at new diagnosis, from a patient treated with antithyroid drugs. This sequence was found in a woman in her twenties or thirties with Graves disease. The CDR3 region has the DNA TGTGCCAGCAGTTACCTGGACAGGGATAATGGCTACACCTTC. It specifies CASSYLDRDNGYTF.